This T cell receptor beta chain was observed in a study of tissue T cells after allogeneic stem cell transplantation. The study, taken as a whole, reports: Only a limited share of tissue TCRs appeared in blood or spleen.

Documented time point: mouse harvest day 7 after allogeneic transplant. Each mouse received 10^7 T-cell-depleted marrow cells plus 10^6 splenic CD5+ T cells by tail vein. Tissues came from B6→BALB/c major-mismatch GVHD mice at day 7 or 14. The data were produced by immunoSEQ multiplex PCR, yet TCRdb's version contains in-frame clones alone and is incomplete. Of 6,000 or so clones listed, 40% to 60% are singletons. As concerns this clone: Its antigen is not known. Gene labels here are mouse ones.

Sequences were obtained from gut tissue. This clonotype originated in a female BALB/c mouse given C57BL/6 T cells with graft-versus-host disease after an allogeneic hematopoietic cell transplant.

CDR3 bases read: TGTGCCAGCACCCCGGGACAGGGATATGCTGAGCAGTTC. It specifies CASTPGQGYAEQF. The whole CDR3 sequence reads CASTPGQGYAEQFF. The V gene is TRBV13-3, the J gene TRBJ2-1; 9 positions agree with TRBD1. The read halts 1 residue ahead of the CDR3 end, with the missing end drawn from the germline J gene. The CDR3 has 14 residues. The germline V gene encodes CDR1 NNHDY and CDR2 SYVADS. Trimming took 6 bases from V and 4 from J; bases not matched to a gene: 5.